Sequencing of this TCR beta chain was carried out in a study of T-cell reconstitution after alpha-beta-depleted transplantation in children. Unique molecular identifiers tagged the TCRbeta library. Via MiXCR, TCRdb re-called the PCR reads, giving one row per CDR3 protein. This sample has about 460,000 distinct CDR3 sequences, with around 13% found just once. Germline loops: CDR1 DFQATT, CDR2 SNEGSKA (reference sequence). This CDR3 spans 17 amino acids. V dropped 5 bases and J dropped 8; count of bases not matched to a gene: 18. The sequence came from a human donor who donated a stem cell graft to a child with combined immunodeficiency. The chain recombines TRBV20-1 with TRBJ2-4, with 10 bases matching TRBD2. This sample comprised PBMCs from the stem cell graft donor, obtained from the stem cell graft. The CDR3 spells CSAATEAGGPGGYIQYF. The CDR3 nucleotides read TGCAGTGCTGCCACCGAAGCGGGAGGGCCGGGGGGGTACATTCAGTACTTC.